This T cell receptor (beta chain) stems from a study of T cell responses to AZD1222 COVID-19 vaccine. Germline V gene lookup returns CDR1 MDHEN and CDR2 SYDVKM. This CDR3 contains 18 residues. Trimming shortened V by 3 bases and J by 1 base, and 22 bases separated the two germline ends. Of note for this clone: Its antigen is not identified.

Study-level points and caveats: After the peak T cell response, and only then, were repertoires sampled. Clonal diversity was possibly underestimated; the donors were predominantly white British and more often female. Just 6 or 7 people given AZD1222 tested seropositive at baseline.

The method was immunoSEQ multiplex PCR; TCRdb's version includes in-frame clones alone and lacks a portion of them. The top ten clones hold just over 5.5% of a sample with some 130,000 clones, about 90% of them seen once. This chain joins TRBV28 and TRBJ2-7; D is perhaps TRBD2 (5 bases). The sequencing used peripheral blood, collected on day 0 of AZD1222 vaccination. This receptor was taken from an adult in good health. In DNA, the CDR3 is TGTGCCAGCAGTTTCTCCCTATCGATCCTTGGAGGATCCTACGAGCAGTACTTC. It codes for CASSFSLSILGGSYEQYF.